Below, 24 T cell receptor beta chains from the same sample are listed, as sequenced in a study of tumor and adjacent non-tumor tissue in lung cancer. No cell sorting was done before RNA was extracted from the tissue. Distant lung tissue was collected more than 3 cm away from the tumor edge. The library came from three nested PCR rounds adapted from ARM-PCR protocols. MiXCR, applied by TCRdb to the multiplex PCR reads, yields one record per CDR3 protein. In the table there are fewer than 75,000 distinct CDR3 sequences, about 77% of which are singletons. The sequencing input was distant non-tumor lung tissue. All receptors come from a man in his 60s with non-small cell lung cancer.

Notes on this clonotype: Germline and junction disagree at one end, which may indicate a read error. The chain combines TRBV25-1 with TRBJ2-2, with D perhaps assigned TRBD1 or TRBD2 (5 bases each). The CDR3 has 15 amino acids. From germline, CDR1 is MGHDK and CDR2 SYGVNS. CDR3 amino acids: CVSSVRDSYVGELFF. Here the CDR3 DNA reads TGTGTCAGCAGTGTCCGAGACAGTTATGTCGGGGAGCTGTTTTTC.

CDR3 bases: TGTGCCAGCAGTCCCCCCCAGACAGGGTGCGACAAGCAGTACTTC. Protein product: CASSPPQTGCDKQYF. The gene calls are TRBV28 and TRBJ2-7; TRBD1 agrees at 7 bases. V lost 5 bases and J lost 8; bases outside the gene matches: 15. The germline V gene has CDR1 MDHEN and CDR2 SYDVKM. The CDR3 has 15 residues.

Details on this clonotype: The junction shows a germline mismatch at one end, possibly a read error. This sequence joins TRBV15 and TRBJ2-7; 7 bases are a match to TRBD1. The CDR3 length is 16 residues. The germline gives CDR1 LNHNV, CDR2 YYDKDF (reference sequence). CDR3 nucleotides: TGTGCCATCAGCAGAGATCTTGGGACAGCGTCCTACGAGCAGTACTTC. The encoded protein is CAISRDLGTASYEQYF.

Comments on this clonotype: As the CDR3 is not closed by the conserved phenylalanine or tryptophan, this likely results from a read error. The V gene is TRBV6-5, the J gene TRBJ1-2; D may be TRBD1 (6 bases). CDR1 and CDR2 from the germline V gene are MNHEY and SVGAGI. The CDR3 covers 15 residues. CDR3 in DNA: TGTACCAGCAGTTCCCAAGCAGGGGTCGCCTATGGCTACACCATC. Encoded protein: CTSSSQAGVAYGYTI.

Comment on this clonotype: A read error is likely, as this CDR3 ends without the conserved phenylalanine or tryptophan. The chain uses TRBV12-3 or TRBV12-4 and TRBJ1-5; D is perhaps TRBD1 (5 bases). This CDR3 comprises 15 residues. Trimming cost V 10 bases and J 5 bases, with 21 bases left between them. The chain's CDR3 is CANTGVSGTDQPQHS. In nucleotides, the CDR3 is TGTGCCAACACGGGGGTCTCAGGGACCGATCAGCCCCAGCATTCC.

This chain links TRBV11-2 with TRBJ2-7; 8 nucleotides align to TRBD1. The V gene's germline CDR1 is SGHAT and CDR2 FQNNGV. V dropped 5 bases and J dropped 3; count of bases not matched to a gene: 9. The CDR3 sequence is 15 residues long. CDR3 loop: CASSIQRTGLYEQYF. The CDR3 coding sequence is TGTGCCAGCAGCATACAGAGGACAGGGCTCTACGAGCAGTACTTC. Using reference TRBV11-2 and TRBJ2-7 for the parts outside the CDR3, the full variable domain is EAGVAQSPRYKIIEKRQSVAFWCNPISGHATLYWYQQILGQGPKLLIQFQNNGVVDDSQLPKDRFSAERLKGVDSTLKIQPAKLEDSAVYLCASSIQRTGLYEQYFGPGTRLTVT.

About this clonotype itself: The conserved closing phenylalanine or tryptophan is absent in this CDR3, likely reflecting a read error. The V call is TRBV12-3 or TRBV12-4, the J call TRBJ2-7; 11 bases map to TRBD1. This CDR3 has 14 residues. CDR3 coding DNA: TGTGCCATCAGTCCCGGGACAGGGGGTCTTGAGCAGTACTTA. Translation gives CAISPGTGGLEQYL.

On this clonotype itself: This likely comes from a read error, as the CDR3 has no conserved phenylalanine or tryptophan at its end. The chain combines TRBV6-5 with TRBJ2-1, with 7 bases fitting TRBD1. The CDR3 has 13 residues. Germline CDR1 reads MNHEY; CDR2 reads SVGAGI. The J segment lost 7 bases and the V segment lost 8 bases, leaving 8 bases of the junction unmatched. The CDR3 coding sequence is TGTGCCAGCGCAGTCAAGGGGGCTAATGAGCAGTTCCTC. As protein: CASAVKGANEQFL.

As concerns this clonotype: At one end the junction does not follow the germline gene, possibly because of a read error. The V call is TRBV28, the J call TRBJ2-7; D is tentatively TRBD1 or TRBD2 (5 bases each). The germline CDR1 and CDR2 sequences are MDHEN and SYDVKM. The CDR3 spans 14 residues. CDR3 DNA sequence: TGTGCCATCACCATTGGGCAGGGCGGGTACGAGCAGTATTTC. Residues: CAITIGQGGYEQYF. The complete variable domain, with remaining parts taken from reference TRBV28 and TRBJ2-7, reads DVKVTQSSRYLVKRTGEKVFLECVQDMDHENMFWYRQDPGLGLRLIYFSYDVKMKEKGDIPEGYSVSREKKERFSLILESASTNQTSMYLCAITIGQGGYEQYFGPGTRLTVT.

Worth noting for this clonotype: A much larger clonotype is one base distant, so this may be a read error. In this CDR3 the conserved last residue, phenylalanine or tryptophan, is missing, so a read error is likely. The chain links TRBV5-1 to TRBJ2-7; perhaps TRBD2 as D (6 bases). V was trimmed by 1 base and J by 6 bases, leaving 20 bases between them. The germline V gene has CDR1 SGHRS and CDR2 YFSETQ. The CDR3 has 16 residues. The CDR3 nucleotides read TGCGCCAGCAGCTTGACGTCCGCGGGAAACCTGGGCGAGCAGTACCTC. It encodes CASSLTSAGNLGEQYL.

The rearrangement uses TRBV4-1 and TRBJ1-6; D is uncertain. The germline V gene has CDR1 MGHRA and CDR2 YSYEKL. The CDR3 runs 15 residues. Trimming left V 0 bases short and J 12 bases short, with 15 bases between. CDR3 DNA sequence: TGCGCCAGCAGCCAAGATGGAACTTACCTTCTACCCCTCCACTTT. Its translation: CASSQDGTYLLPLHF.

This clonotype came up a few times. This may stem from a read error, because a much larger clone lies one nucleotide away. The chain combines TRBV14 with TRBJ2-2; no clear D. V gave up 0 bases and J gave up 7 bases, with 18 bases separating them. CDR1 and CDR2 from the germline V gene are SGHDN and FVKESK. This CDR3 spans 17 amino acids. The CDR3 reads CASSQEDGFGGIGELFF. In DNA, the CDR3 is TGTGCCAGCAGCCAAGAAGACGGGTTTGGTGGGATCGGGGAGCTGTTTTTT.

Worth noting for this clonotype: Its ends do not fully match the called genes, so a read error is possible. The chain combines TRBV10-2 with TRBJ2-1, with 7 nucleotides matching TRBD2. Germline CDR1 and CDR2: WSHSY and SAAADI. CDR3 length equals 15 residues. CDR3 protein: CARSEWGGEGNEQFF. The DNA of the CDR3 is TGCGCCAGGAGTGAGTGGGGGGGGGAGGGTAATGAGCAGTTCTTC.

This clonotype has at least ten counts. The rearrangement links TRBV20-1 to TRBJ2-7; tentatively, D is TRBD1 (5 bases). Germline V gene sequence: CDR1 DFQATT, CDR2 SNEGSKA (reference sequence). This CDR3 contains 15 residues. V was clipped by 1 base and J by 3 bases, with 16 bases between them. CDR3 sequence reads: CSARVLGQGNYEQYF. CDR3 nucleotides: TGCAGTGCTAGAGTGTTGGGCCAGGGCAACTACGAGCAGTACTTC.

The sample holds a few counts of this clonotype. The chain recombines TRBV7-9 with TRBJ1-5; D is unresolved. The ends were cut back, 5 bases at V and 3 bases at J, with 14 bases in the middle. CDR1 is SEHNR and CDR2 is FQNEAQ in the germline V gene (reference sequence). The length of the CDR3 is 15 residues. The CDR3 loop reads CASSPAGNPNQPQHF. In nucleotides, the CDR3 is TGTGCCAGCAGCCCCGCAGGTAATCCCAATCAGCCCCAGCATTTT.

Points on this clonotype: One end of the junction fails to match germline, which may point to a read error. This chain's CDR3 is CASSLGGYGYIF. The CDR3 bases are TGTGCCAGCAGCTTGGGGGGCTATGGCTACATTTTC. This chain joins TRBV5-5 and TRBJ1-2, with D perhaps TRBD1 (5 bases). Germline V lookup: CDR1 SGHKS, CDR2 YYEKEE (reference sequence). The CDR3 loop spans 12 amino acids.

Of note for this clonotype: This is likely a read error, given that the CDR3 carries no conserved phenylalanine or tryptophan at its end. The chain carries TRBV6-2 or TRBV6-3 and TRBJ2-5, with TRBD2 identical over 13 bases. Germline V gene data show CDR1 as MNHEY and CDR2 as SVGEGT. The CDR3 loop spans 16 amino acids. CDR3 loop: CASSRTSGGSQDTQYL. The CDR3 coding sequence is TGTGCCAGCAGTCGGACTAGCGGGGGCTCCCAAGATACCCAGTACCTC.

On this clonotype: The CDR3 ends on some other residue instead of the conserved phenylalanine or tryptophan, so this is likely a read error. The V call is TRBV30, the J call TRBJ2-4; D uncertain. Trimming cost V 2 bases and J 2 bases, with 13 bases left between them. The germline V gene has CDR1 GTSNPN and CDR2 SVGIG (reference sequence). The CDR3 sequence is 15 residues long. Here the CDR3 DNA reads TGTGCCTGGAGTATAAGCGACTTATCCAAAAACATTCAGTACCTC. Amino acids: CAWSISDLSKNIQYL.

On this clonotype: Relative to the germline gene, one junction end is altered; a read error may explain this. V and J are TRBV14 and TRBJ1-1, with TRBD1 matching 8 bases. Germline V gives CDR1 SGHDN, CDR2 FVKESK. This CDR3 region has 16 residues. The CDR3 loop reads CASGQTRQGTGTEAFF. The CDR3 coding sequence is TGTGCCAGCGGCCAGACGAGACAGGGGACAGGAACTGAAGCTTTCTTT.

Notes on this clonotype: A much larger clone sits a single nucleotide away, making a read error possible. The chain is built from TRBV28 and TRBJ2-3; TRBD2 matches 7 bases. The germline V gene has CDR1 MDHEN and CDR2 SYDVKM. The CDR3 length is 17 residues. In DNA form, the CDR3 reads TGTACCAGCAGTTCGCTGACTAGCCAGTGGGACACAGATACGCAGTATTTT. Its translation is CTSSSLTSQWDTDTQYF.

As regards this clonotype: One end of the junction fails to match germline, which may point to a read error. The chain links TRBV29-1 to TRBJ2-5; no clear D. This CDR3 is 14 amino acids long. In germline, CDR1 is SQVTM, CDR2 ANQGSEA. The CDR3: CSVEDRAYQENQYF. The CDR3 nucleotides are TGCAGCGTTGAAGACAGAGCGTACCAAGAGAACCAGTACTTC.

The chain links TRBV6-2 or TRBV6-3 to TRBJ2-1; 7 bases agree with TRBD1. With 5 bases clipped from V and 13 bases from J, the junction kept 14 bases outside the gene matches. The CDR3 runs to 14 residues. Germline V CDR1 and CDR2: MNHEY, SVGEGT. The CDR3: CASSRQGSYKNQFF. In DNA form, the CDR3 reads TGTGCCAGCAGTAGACAGGGCTCCTACAAGAATCAGTTCTTC.

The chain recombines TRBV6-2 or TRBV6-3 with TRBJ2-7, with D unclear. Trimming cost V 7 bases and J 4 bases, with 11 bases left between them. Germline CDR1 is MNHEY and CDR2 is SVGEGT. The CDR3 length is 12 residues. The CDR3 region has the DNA TGTGCCAGCACCATCGACTCGTACGAGCAGTACTTC. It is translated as CASTIDSYEQYF.

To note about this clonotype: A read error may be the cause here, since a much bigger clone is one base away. The CDR3 reads CARRTGTRGRDTQYF. The CDR3 DNA sequence: TGTGCCAGAAGAACCGGGACTAGGGGCAGAGATACGCAGTATTTT. This rearrangement joins TRBV7-2 to TRBJ2-3, with 8 nucleotides matching TRBD2. The CDR3 has 15 residues. V was pared by 9 bases and J by 5 bases, with 13 bases of the junction left unmatched. Germline values: CDR1 SGHTA, CDR2 FQGNSA.